The sequence of this T cell receptor (beta chain) was determined in a study of shared clonotypes between healthy human individuals (dated by TCRdb to the early 2020s). A note on the overall study: The cohort comprised two women and a few men aged 18 to 49 years. For each donor, CD4 naive and CD4 memory were each given three plates, CD8 naive was given two plates, and CD8 memory was given one plate. Blood TCR repertoires of a handful of healthy adults were deeply sequenced to estimate repertoire size and the extent of clonotype sharing between individuals. To increase sequencing depth and limit assay-specific biases, different laboratories used diverse techniques to prepare libraries and sequence TCR repertoires. Each donor's leukapheresis produced roughly between about 0.9 and 9.5 billion PBMCs.

Trimming costs V 2 bases and J 0 bases, and their ends lie 6 bases apart. The CDR3 numbers 14 residues from cysteine through phenylalanine. Just CDR3 DNA is preserved here, 42 bases in frame from base 1. CDR1 and CDR2 are read off the germline V gene as MGHRA and YSYEKL. This clone is a singleton in its sample. The antigen it binds to is not known. No qualities accompany the bases; no much larger clone lies one base away. This sample includes further DNA sequences coding for the same CDR3. TCR CDR3 regions were amplified from genomic DNA by multiplex PCR using the deep immunoSEQ assay. Extracted genomic DNA from each cell subset was spread evenly across all wells of several immunoSEQ 96-well plates, with each plate serving as a replicate. Each replicate PCR for sorted subsets received about 200 ng genomic DNA, equal to 28,000 or so T cell genomes. The purified libraries were quantified using a Qubit 3.0 fluorometer, sized with a Bioanalyzer 2100, and then quantified again using the KAPA Library Quantification kit. Every immunoSEQ 96-well plate was sequenced on a dedicated single-read 150-cycle Illumina NextSeq 550 flow cell. As for the original processing: Because the immunoSEQ output held only junctional sequences and lacked quality scores, the filtering could not match the filtering applied to full-length reads. To assign V/J genes and CDR3, sequences were annotated using PyIR, a Python wrapper for IgBLAST v1.9, with IMGT germline references. Reads were removed for weak V/J assignments (E-value above 1e-6), missing CDR3, stop codons, out-of-frame junctions, or ambiguous translated residues. V3J clonotypes were defined as sequences sharing an identical inferred V gene, J gene, and CDR3 amino acid sequence. Percentage overlap between repertoires was computed as shared unique clonotypes divided by the size of the smaller repertoire. Three approaches were used to assess repertoire richness: RTK rarefaction, the Chao1 estimator, and Recon v2.1 estimates of unobserved clonotypes. Generation probabilities were computed with OLGA for all TCRbeta clonotypes obtained by the gDNA method from several donors. What TCRdb holds here is the immuneACCESS table cut down to in-frame rearrangements. Part of the clones is not present; checked against another copy, under half of the missing clones reflect an unresolved V gene, and the others are unexplained. V and J calls plus clone size are reproduced from that table; the DNA served to infer D and trimming. Present in this sample are roughly 2,000,000 clones, approximately 95% of which were seen just once. The ten largest clonotypes hold 1.2% of the sample.

Overall results and qualifications from the work: Incomplete sequencing was indicated by rarefaction of sorted-subset datasets, despite the large sequencing depth. Compared with non-shared clonotypes, clonotypes shared by all four sorted-subset donors had higher generation probabilities. Naive subsets generally had larger estimated clonotype richness than memory subsets. Sampling was restricted to blood, and TCR repertoires in tissues likely differ from the TCR repertoires found in blood. The small number of donors limited the genetic and exposure-history diversity represented. Across a few donors, approximately 4.6% of naive CD4, approximately 3.6% of naive CD8, approximately 2.5% of memory CD4, and around 0.4% of memory CD8 clonotypes were shared. Pairwise subsampling indicated that sequencing depth was expected to affect the degree of clonotype sharing among donors.

CD8 naive samples consisted of CD45RO-negative cells that were positively selected for CCR7, yielding a CD45RA+CCR7+ population without TemRA cells. The donors were healthy, HIV-negative adults with no recently reported acute infections or vaccinations. All donors were Caucasian adults living in Nashville, Tennessee, USA. Blood was collected by leukapheresis, and PBMCs were isolated by Ficoll-Histopaque density gradient centrifugation and then cryopreserved in liquid nitrogen vapor phase. Purity and quantity of every magnetically sorted T cell population were checked by analytical flow cytometry. Each sorted fraction had its genomic DNA isolated and then quantified by UV absorbance on a Nanodrop 2000c.

The rearrangement joined TRBV4-1 to TRBJ2-3, with TRBD1 as a weak D call on 5 bases. The sample consisted of naive CD8+ T cells sorted from blood. The cell subset or site label of this sample denotes: CD45RA+CCR7+. The receptor was derived from a young man in good health. In nucleotides, the sequence is TGCGCCAGCAGCCAATCAGGGAGCACAGATACGCAGTATTTT. It is translated as CASSQSGSTDTQYF.